This T cell receptor beta chain comes out of a study of blood T cell repertoires in COVID-19. Looking at the study overall: Samples taken during acute and convalescent COVID-19 were collected in the United States, Italy and Spain. Sources were T cells, B-cell-depleted T cells, or PBMCs; the material itself was cDNA or gDNA.

This clone was counted a few times. Deletions cut 7 bases from V and 9 bases from J, with 16 bases between. This CDR3 is 13 amino acids long. In the original processing: Reference gene primer amplification gave estimated nucleated cell counts. Assay: immunoSEQ multiplex PCR; the TCRdb copy retains only in-frame clones and omits some. Clonal size and the V and J genes are those of that table, whereas D and trimming came from the DNA. The sample carries about 69,000 clones, 85% to 90% recorded once. The sequenced sample consisted of peripheral blood. The TCR sequence derives from an elderly man with acute or convalescent COVID-19. The chain has TRBV12-3 or TRBV12-4 and TRBJ2-1; perhaps TRBD2 as D (5 bases). CDR3 amino acids: CASKRQAVGEQFF. The CDR3 coding sequence is TGTGCCAGCAAACGACAAGCGGTCGGTGAGCAGTTCTTC.